One sample yielded the 21 T cell receptor beta chains listed below, sequenced in a study of T cells in Graves' hyperthyroidism and ophthalmopathy. RNA transcripts provided the source from which TCR beta CDR3 regions were amplified. HTBI primers were the set used in a first-round RT-PCR of the TCR CDR3. A single record per CDR3 protein comes from TCRdb applying MiXCR to the multiplex PCR reads. The data contain 350,000 to 400,000 distinct CDR3 sequences, approximately 14% of them singletons. The specimen was blood. These receptors were collected from a woman aged 55-75 years with Graves' hyperthyroidism.

This clonotype was seen at least ten times. This chain connects TRBV12-3 or TRBV12-4 to TRBJ1-2, with 8 bases identical to TRBD1. The CDR3 is made up of 14 amino acids. Trimming at V came to 2 bases and at J to 7 bases, leaving 6 bases not matched to a gene. CDR3 in DNA: TGTGCCAGCAGTTTAAGGGCAGGGGGCTCTGGCTACACCTTC. It is translated as CASSLRAGGSGYTF.

In this sample, this clonotype turned up a few times. The chain recombines TRBV5-1 with TRBJ2-7; TRBD1 matches 9 bases. The CDR3 spans 14 residues. The V gene's germline CDR1 is SGHRS and CDR2 YFSETQ. The V gene end was trimmed by 4 bases and the J gene end by 4 bases; junction bases not matched to a gene: 6. The CDR3 spells CASSRGQGYYEQYF. In nucleotides, the CDR3 is TGCGCCAGCAGCCGGGGACAGGGTTATTACGAGCAGTACTTC.

This clonotype came up many times. CDR3 bases: TGTGCCAGCAGCCTTCGGACTAGCGGGACCTACGAGCAGTACTTC. This encodes CASSLRTSGTYEQYF. The chain is built from TRBV7-9 and TRBJ2-7, with TRBD2 identical over 12 bases. The CDR3 sequence is 15 residues long. CDR1 is SEHNR, CDR2 FQNEAQ, per germline (reference sequence). V was clipped by 5 bases and J by 2 bases; unmatched bases: 4.

This clonotype was detected ten times or more. Being one base from a much bigger clone, this may be a read error. The CDR3 is CASSLSLPGTSRRETQYF. The CDR3 DNA is TGTGCCAGCAGTTTATCCCTCCCCGGGACTAGCAGGAGAGAGACCCAGTACTTC. V usage is TRBV28 and J usage is TRBJ2-5, with TRBD2 identical over 9 bases. Germline CDR1 and CDR2: MDHEN and SYDVKM. CDR3 size: 18 residues. V was clipped by 1 base and J by 4 bases; unmatched bases: 13.

The chain joins TRBV6-2 or TRBV6-3 to TRBJ2-7; 8 nucleotides agree with TRBD2. V lost 2 bases and J lost 6; bases outside the gene matches: 12. Looked up from germline, CDR1 is MNHEY and CDR2 is SVGEGT. The CDR3 has 16 amino acids. CDR3 residues: CASSYRPGRASPEQYF. The CDR3 bases are TGTGCCAGCAGTTACCGGCCCGGGAGGGCTTCCCCCGAGCAGTACTTC.

V gene TRBV5-4 combines with J gene TRBJ2-1; 11 bases are shared with TRBD1. The CDR3 is 16 residues long. J lost 6 bases, V lost 8 bases, and 13 bases had no gene match. Germline V gene data show CDR1 as SGHNT and CDR2 as YYREEE (reference sequence). The chain's CDR3 is CARGTGGKAAFNEQFF. The DNA for the CDR3 is TGTGCCAGGGGGACAGGGGGAAAGGCCGCTTTCAATGAGCAGTTCTTC.

This clonotype was seen more than once but under ten times. The CDR3 reads CASSASGRANYEQYF. CDR3 sequence (DNA): TGTGCCAGCAGTGCTAGCGGGAGGGCCAACTACGAGCAGTACTTC. The chain combines TRBV25-1 with TRBJ2-7, with TRBD2 matching over 12 bases. V gave up 4 bases and J gave up 3 bases; unmatched junction bases: 4. Germline V gene sequence: CDR1 MGHDK, CDR2 SYGVNS. This CDR3 contains 15 residues.

This clonotype was observed many times. The chain couples TRBV12-3 or TRBV12-4 to TRBJ2-3; TRBD2 aligns across 15 bases. The junction had 7 bases not matched to a gene; V was cut back by 3 bases and J by 3 bases. The CDR3 length is 18 residues. The CDR3 nucleotides read TGTGCCAGCAGTTTGCCCCGGACTAGCGGGGGGGGGACAGATACGCAGTATTTT. It specifies CASSLPRTSGGGTDTQYF.

The V gene is TRBV19, the J gene TRBJ2-5; no definite D call. This CDR3 is built from 11 residues. V shed 8 bases and J shed 9 bases, with 13 bases lying between them. The germline V gene encodes CDR1 LNHDA and CDR2 SQIVND (reference sequence). In nucleotides, the CDR3 is TGTGCCAGTGGGATTGAAGCCCCCCAGTACTTC. The encoded protein is CASGIEAPQYF.

V is TRBV9 and J is TRBJ1-2; the match to TRBD1 covers 9 bases. The CDR3 covers 16 residues. V shed 3 bases and J 3 bases; nucleotides not matched to a gene: 9. Germline CDR1 and CDR2: SGDLS and YYNGEE. The chain's CDR3 is CASSATEGQGDYGYTF. The DNA for the CDR3 is TGTGCCAGCAGCGCTACTGAGGGACAGGGTGACTATGGCTACACCTTC.

This clonotype was detected ten times or more. The chain couples TRBV6-2 or TRBV6-3 to TRBJ2-7; 10 bases are a match to TRBD2. CDR3 size: 15 residues. In germline, CDR1 is MNHEY, CDR2 SVGEGT. V was pared by 5 bases and J by 0 bases, with 4 bases of the junction left unmatched. The CDR3 sequence: CASSPGLAISYEQYF. CDR3 coding DNA: TGTGCCAGCAGTCCGGGACTAGCGATCTCCTACGAGCAGTACTTC.

There are a few counts of this clonotype. The rearrangement joins TRBV18 to TRBJ2-7, with 10 bases fitting TRBD2. V lost 2 bases, J lost 0 bases, and 4 bases stayed unmatched. Per the germline V gene, CDR1 is KGHSH and CDR2 is LQKENI. CDR3 length equals 16 residues. For the CDR3, the DNA is TGTGCCAGCTCACCAACTAGCGGGGCAATCTCCTACGAGCAGTACTTC. This gives the protein CASSPTSGAISYEQYF.

This clonotype was detected ten times or more. This chain uses TRBV14 with TRBJ2-3; the D gene is possibly TRBD1 (6 bases). CDR1 is SGHDN, CDR2 FVKESK, per germline. V lost 2 bases, J lost 9 bases, and 15 bases lay in between. The CDR3 extends over 14 amino acids. CDR3 DNA sequence: TGTGCCAGCAGCCAAATCACGGGACACATGACGCAGTATTTT. Translation gives CASSQITGHMTQYF.

This clonotype was counted only a few times. The V and J genes are TRBV20-1 and TRBJ2-3; D gene unclear. The CDR3 sequence is 15 residues long. CDR1 is DFQATT and CDR2 is SNEGSKA in the germline V gene (reference sequence). V lost 0 bases to trimming and J lost 2 bases, with 12 bases between them. CDR3 sequence: CSARDHLSNTDTQYF. CDR3 bases: TGCAGTGCTAGAGATCATCTTTCGAACACAGATACGCAGTATTTT.

This clonotype occurred a few times. V gene TRBV18 combines with J gene TRBJ2-2; D gene ambiguous. V was cut by 2 bases and J by 8 bases, with 6 bases left in between. CDR3 length: 12 residues. Germline V lookup: CDR1 KGHSH, CDR2 LQKENI. CDR3 sequence (DNA): TGTGCCAGCTCACCATACGGGGGGGAGCTGTTTTTT. Amino acids: CASSPYGGELFF.

This clonotype was counted ten times or more. The CDR3 DNA sequence: TGTGCCAGCAGCGCCCGGGAGACCCAGTACTTC. It codes for CASSARETQYF. This rearrangement joins TRBV11-2 to TRBJ2-5; D ambiguous. Germline CDR1 SGHAT, CDR2 FQNNGV. This CDR3 has 11 amino acids. The V end was cut by 5 bases, the J end by 5 bases, with 6 bases between.

V and J are TRBV5-1 and TRBJ1-2; D not certain. The CDR3 loop spans 13 amino acids. CDR1 and CDR2 (germline): SGHRS, YFSETQ. The V and J ends lost 0 bases and 8 bases respectively, with 11 bases between them. CDR3 DNA: TGCGCCAGCAGCTTGGGGCAGACCACCGGCTACACCTTC. The encoded protein is CASSLGQTTGYTF.

The V call is TRBV4-1, the J call TRBJ2-1; D is ambiguous. Trimming removed 2 bases at V and 0 bases at J, with 14 bases between. Germline assignment: CDR1 MGHRA and CDR2 YSYEKL. The CDR3 runs 17 residues. The DNA of the CDR3 is TGCGCCAGCAGCCAAACGGCGGCGGCAAGCTCCTACAATGAGCAGTTCTTC. Protein product: CASSQTAAASSYNEQFF.

This clonotype was detected ten times or more. The rearrangement links TRBV5-1 to TRBJ1-2; TRBD1 matches 8 bases. Germline loops: CDR1 SGHRS, CDR2 YFSETQ. This CDR3 has 15 residues. Trimming removed 4 bases from V and 8 bases from J; junction bases left unmatched: 13. CDR3 DNA sequence: TGCGCCAGCAGCCAAATACGTCAGGGGGCAGGCGGCTACACCTTC. It translates to CASSQIRQGAGGYTF.

This clonotype appeared many times. J is TRBJ2-1 and V is TRBV5-1; D call uncertain. The CDR3 has 14 residues. V was cut by 4 bases and J by 0 bases, with 8 bases left in between. From germline, CDR1 is SGHRS and CDR2 YFSETQ. The CDR3 region has the DNA TGCGCCAGCAGCATCCGTTACTCCTACAATGAGCAGTTCTTC. Its protein is CASSIRYSYNEQFF. The complete variable domain, with remaining parts taken from reference TRBV5-1 and TRBJ2-1, reads KAGVTQTPRYLIKTRGQQVTLSCSPISGHRSVSWYQQTPGQGLQFLFEYFSETQRNKGNFPGRFSGRQFSNSRSEMNVSTLELGDSALYLCASSIRYSYNEQFFGPGTRLTVL.

This clonotype was seen a few times. The chain is built from TRBV29-1 and TRBJ2-1; D uncertain. The CDR3 sequence is 13 residues long. The V gene's germline CDR1 is SQVTM and CDR2 ANQGSEA. Trimming removed 2 bases at V and 5 bases at J, with 10 bases between. The CDR3 coding sequence is TGCAGCGTTGAATCTGGCATTCACAATGAGCAGTTCTTC. Its translation: CSVESGIHNEQFF.